Presented here are 30 T cell receptor beta chains from one specimen sequenced in a study of read filtering for tumor transcriptome and immune sequencing. The library was built from about 0.4 ug RNA with molecular barcoded adaptors for alpha/delta and beta/gamma chains. TCRdb reprocessed the reads with MiXCR, giving one entry per CDR3 protein. This sample has 85,000 to 100,000 distinct CDR3 sequences, with 20% to 25% found just once. Source material: a population of CD138-negative cells sorted from bone marrow. These receptors were collected from a donor over 35 with multiple myeloma.

The sample holds many counts of this clonotype. The chain joins TRBV15 to TRBJ1-5; D unresolved. Germline CDR1 LNHNV, CDR2 YYDKDF (reference sequence). CDR3 size: 13 residues. V was cut by 0 bases and J by 4 bases, with 4 bases left in between. The CDR3 DNA reads TGTGCCACCAGCAGAGAAGGGAATCAGCCCCAGCATTTT. Translation: CATSREGNQPQHF.

As for this clonotype: A read error is possible here, since a much larger clone lies one base away. The chain couples TRBV5-1 to TRBJ1-1; D possibly corresponds to TRBD1 (6 bases). CDR1 and CDR2 from the germline V gene are SGHRS and YFSETQ. The CDR3 has 15 amino acids. V lost 4 bases to trimming and J lost 7 bases, with 20 bases between them. CDR3 DNA sequence: TGCGCCAGCAGCGAACAGGGCCCCGGCACAAGTGAAGCTTTCTTT. Amino acid sequence: CASSEQGPGTSEAFF.

This clonotype was counted at least ten times. V gene TRBV4-1 combines with J gene TRBJ2-7, with TRBD2 as a possible D gene (6 bases). Looked up from germline, CDR1 is MGHRA and CDR2 is YSYEKL. The CDR3 has 16 amino acids. Trimming shortened V by 1 base and J by 2 bases, and 15 bases separated the two germline ends. In nucleotides, the CDR3 is TGCGCCAGCAGCCAAGTAAGAGGAGGGGCTACCTACGAGCAGTACTTC. Its translation: CASSQVRGGATYEQYF.

The table lists this clonotype with a few counts. The chain employs TRBV6-5 and TRBJ1-1; perhaps TRBD1 as D (5 bases). The length of the CDR3 is 14 residues. Germline V gene sequence: CDR1 MNHEY, CDR2 SVGAGI. Trimming pared 5 bases from V and 4 bases from J, leaving 14 bases between. CDR3 nucleotides: TGTGCCAGCAGTCGTTACAGGACGAGCACTGAAGCTTTCTTT. Amino acid sequence: CASSRYRTSTEAFF.

V and J are TRBV6-1 and TRBJ1-2; no clear D gene. The germline CDR1 and CDR2 sequences are MNHNS and SASEGT. V lost 8 bases and J lost 0, with 10 bases in between. The CDR3 is made up of 13 amino acids. CDR3 sequence reads: CASSPGANYGYTF. The CDR3 DNA follows: TGTGCCAGCTCCCCGGGAGCTAACTATGGCTACACCTTC.

This clonotype was counted at least ten times. This rearrangement joins TRBV7-8 to TRBJ2-2, with 7 bases matching TRBD1. Germline CDR1 SGHVS, CDR2 FQNEAQ. V lost 4 bases to trimming and J lost 4 bases; unmatched junction nucleotides: 6. CDR3 size: 15 residues. The CDR3 nucleotides are TGTGCCAGCAGCTACATCCCAGGGGGCACCGGGGAGCTGTTTTTT. This translates into CASSYIPGGTGELFF.

With respect to this clonotype: A much larger clone differs from this one at a single base, so this may be a read error. The chain carries TRBV29-1 and TRBJ2-5, with D possibly TRBD2 on 6 matching bases. The CDR3 covers 12 residues. Trimming stripped 5 bases from V and 5 bases from J, with 12 bases between. CDR1 is SQVTM and CDR2 is ANQGSEA in the germline V gene. The CDR3 DNA follows: TGCAGCGTTACCGGGAGAGATGAGACCCAGTACTTC. Its translation is CSVTGRDETQYF.

This sequence joins TRBV28 and TRBJ1-5; TRBD1 is a possible D gene (5 bases). CDR3 size: 16 residues. Germline V gives CDR1 MDHEN, CDR2 SYDVKM. The V end was cut by 6 bases, the J end by 0 bases, with 15 bases between. For the CDR3, the DNA is TGTGCCAGCAGAGCCCGTGGGGGGTCTAGCAATCAGCCCCAGCATTTT. This sequence encodes CASRARGGSSNQPQHF.

The J gene is TRBJ1-4, the V gene TRBV19; D is unresolved. Germline V gene lookup returns CDR1 LNHDA and CDR2 SQIVND (reference sequence). V dropped 6 bases and J dropped 0 bases, with 8 bases sitting between them. This CDR3 is built from 14 residues. The CDR3 reads CASRDGATNEKLFF. DNA for the CDR3: TGTGCCAGTAGGGACGGTGCAACTAATGAAAAACTGTTTTTT.

The sample holds a few counts of this clonotype. This rearrangement joins TRBV5-1 to TRBJ1-4, with no clear D. V shed 1 base and J shed 6 bases, with 10 bases lying between them. Germline CDR1 and CDR2: SGHRS and YFSETQ. This CDR3 contains 14 residues. This chain's CDR3 is CASSLNTADEKLFF. The CDR3 DNA sequence: TGCGCCAGCAGCTTGAACACCGCGGATGAAAAACTGTTTTTT.

The table lists this clonotype with a few counts. The chain links TRBV29-1 to TRBJ2-1, with D tentatively TRBD1 (6 bases). This CDR3 spans 14 amino acids. The V gene lost 6 bases and the J gene lost 0 bases, with 12 bases spanning the gap. Germline V gene sequence: CDR1 SQVTM, CDR2 ANQGSEA. The CDR3 nucleotides are TGCAGCGTCTCACAGGGTTTCTCCTACAATGAGCAGTTCTTC. Translation: CSVSQGFSYNEQFF.

This clonotype was seen ten or more times. The V gene is TRBV28, the J gene TRBJ2-5; 11 bases fit TRBD1. Germline V gives CDR1 MDHEN, CDR2 SYDVKM. V gave up 3 bases and J gave up 4 bases; unmatched junction bases: 7. The CDR3 contains 16 residues. Written as DNA, the CDR3 is TGTGCCAGCAGTTTCCCCAGGACAGGGGGCCCAGAGACCCAGTACTTC. It specifies CASSFPRTGGPETQYF.

This clonotype has at least ten counts. The chain has TRBV2 and TRBJ2-3; D may be TRBD2 (5 bases). The CDR3 has 15 residues. V gave up 4 bases and J gave up 5 bases, with 16 bases separating them. CDR1 is SNHLY and CDR2 is FYNNEI in the germline V gene. The CDR3 region has the DNA TGTGCCAGCAGTGGCCCCTCGGGGTTTTTAGATACGCAGTATTTT. Its translation is CASSGPSGFLDTQYF.

The table lists this clonotype with many counts. This sequence joins TRBV3-1 and TRBJ2-2; 7 positions agree with TRBD1. The CDR3 totals 15 residues. V lost 5 bases, J lost 4 bases, and 7 bases stayed unmatched. The germline gives CDR1 LGHDT, CDR2 YNNKEL (reference sequence). The DNA of the CDR3 is TGTGCCAGCAGCTCTGGAGACAGGGTCACCGGGGAGCTGTTTTTT. It translates to CASSSGDRVTGELFF.

The chain has TRBV6-5 and TRBJ1-5; weak D call: TRBD1 (6 bases). In germline, CDR1 is MNHEY, CDR2 SVGAGI. V was trimmed by 7 bases and J by 6 bases, leaving 13 bases between them. There are 13 residues in the CDR3. CDR3: CASTGAQGQPQHF. The DNA for the CDR3 is TGTGCCAGCACGGGGGCGCAGGGTCAGCCCCAGCATTTT.

About this clonotype: In this CDR3 the conserved last residue, phenylalanine or tryptophan, is missing, so a read error is likely. V usage is TRBV7-6 and J usage is TRBJ2-7; D might be TRBD1 or TRBD2, each matching 5 bases. The V and J ends lost 1 base and 5 bases respectively, with 18 bases between them. Germline loops: CDR1 SGHVS, CDR2 FNYEAQ. The CDR3 extends over 16 amino acids. The CDR3 DNA reads as TGTGCCAGCAGCTTAGTCGCTCCAGGGAGCATCCACGAGCAGTACCTC. Its protein is CASSLVAPGSIHEQYL.

This clonotype appeared a few times. V usage is TRBV19 and J usage is TRBJ2-5; no definite D call. Trimming stripped 4 bases from V and 7 bases from J, with 7 bases between. The CDR3 has 11 residues. CDR1 is LNHDA, CDR2 SQIVND, per germline (reference sequence). The CDR3 region has the DNA TGTGCCAGTAGTAACTCTGGGACCCAGTACTTC. As protein: CASSNSGTQYF. The full variable domain, with the rest looked up from reference TRBV19 and TRBJ2-5, is DGGITQSPKYLFRKEGQNVTLSCEQNLNHDAMYWYRQDPGQGLRLIYYSQIVNDFQKGDIAEGYSVSREKKESFPLTVTSAQKNPTAFYLCASSNSGTQYFGPGTRLLVL.

This clonotype was seen at least ten times. The chain uses TRBV28 and TRBJ1-5; D is perhaps TRBD1 (5 bases). The germline V gene encodes CDR1 MDHEN and CDR2 SYDVKM. The CDR3 spans 14 residues. V shed 4 bases and J shed 4 bases, with 11 bases lying between them. CDR3 amino acids: CASSSRVLNQPQHF. CDR3 DNA sequence: TGTGCCAGCAGTTCCAGGGTCTTGAATCAGCCCCAGCATTTT. The complete variable domain, with remaining parts taken from reference TRBV28 and TRBJ1-5, reads DVKVTQSSRYLVKRTGEKVFLECVQDMDHENMFWYRQDPGLGLRLIYFSYDVKMKEKGDIPEGYSVSREKKERFSLILESASTNQTSMYLCASSSRVLNQPQHFGDGTRLSIL.

This clonotype showed up many times. This chain uses TRBV6-6 with TRBJ1-1; D remains unclear. Germline V gene data show CDR1 as MNHNY and CDR2 as SVGAGI (reference sequence). V was shortened by 2 bases and J by 0 bases, with 7 bases between the two germline ends. The CDR3 extends over 14 amino acids. CDR3 DNA sequence: TGTGCCAGCAGTTACATGGCCCTGAACACTGAAGCTTTCTTT. Protein: CASSYMALNTEAFF.

This clonotype turned up a few times. The V gene is TRBV6-1, the J gene TRBJ1-5, with unresolved D. V lost 4 bases to trimming and J lost 5 bases, with 12 bases between them. The germline gives CDR1 MNHNS, CDR2 SASEGT. The CDR3 contains 14 residues. The CDR3 reads CASSARTKDQPQHF. The DNA for the CDR3 is TGTGCCAGCAGTGCAAGGACGAAGGATCAGCCCCAGCATTTT.

A single count supports this clonotype. The gene calls are TRBV5-1 and TRBJ2-7; 9 bases align to TRBD1. The V gene end was trimmed by 3 bases and the J gene end by 9 bases; junction bases not matched to a gene: 10. Looked up from germline, CDR1 is SGHRS and CDR2 is YFSETQ. The CDR3 contains 14 residues. Written as DNA, the CDR3 is TGCGCCAGCAGCTCCAGGACAGGGGCGAACGTGCAGTACTTC. It is translated as CASSSRTGANVQYF.

A single count supports this clonotype. Being one base from a much bigger clone, this may be a read error. This likely comes from a read error, as the CDR3 has no conserved phenylalanine or tryptophan at its end. The chain is built from TRBV27 and TRBJ2-7; D gene ambiguous. The CDR3 extends over 15 amino acids. Deletions cut 5 bases from V and 0 bases from J, with 14 bases between. Looked up from germline, CDR1 is MNHEY and CDR2 is SMNVEV (reference sequence). CDR3 protein: CASSTGPRSSYEQYS. Written as DNA, the CDR3 is TGTGCCAGCAGTACCGGGCCTCGAAGCTCCTACGAGCAGTACTCC.

In regard to this clonotype: A single base separates this from a much larger clone, so it may be a read error. V gene TRBV20-1 combines with J gene TRBJ1-5; 9 bases match TRBD1. This CDR3 is built from 19 residues. V shed 3 bases and J 0 bases; nucleotides not matched to a gene: 15. The V gene's germline CDR1 is DFQATT and CDR2 SNEGSKA (reference sequence). The CDR3 DNA is TGCAGTGCTAGTAGAAGGTCCGGGACAGGGTTGTTTAGCAATCAGCCCCAGCATTTT. It is translated as CSASRRSGTGLFSNQPQHF.

The chain couples TRBV5-1 to TRBJ1-1, with 11 nucleotides matching TRBD1. V dropped 4 bases and J dropped 4; count of bases not matched to a gene: 9. This CDR3 contains 16 residues. Germline CDR1 is SGHRS and CDR2 is YFSETQ. The CDR3 loop is CASSPGQGALGTEAFF. CDR3 sequence (DNA): TGCGCCAGCAGCCCCGGACAGGGGGCTTTGGGCACTGAAGCTTTCTTT.

This clonotype came up many times. The chain links TRBV11-2 to TRBJ2-2; 12 bases match TRBD1. Looked up from germline, CDR1 is SGHAT and CDR2 is FQNNGV. The CDR3 totals 19 residues. V trimming: 5 bases; J trimming: 4 bases; junction bases outside the gene matches: 14. In DNA form, the CDR3 reads TGTGCCAGCAGCCGCCATTCCGGGACAGGGGGCGTCGGCACCGGGGAGCTGTTTTTT. Its translation is CASSRHSGTGGVGTGELFF.

There are a few counts of this clonotype. The chain uses TRBV7-2 and TRBJ1-5; TRBD1 is a possible D gene (5 bases). Germline CDR1 reads SGHTA; CDR2 reads FQGNSA. Trimming removed 2 bases from V and 0 bases from J, with 8 bases in between. This CDR3 contains 15 residues. The CDR3 region is CASSLRRGSNQPQHF. The CDR3 bases are TGTGCCAGCAGCTTAAGGAGGGGTAGCAATCAGCCCCAGCATTTT.

This clonotype was observed many times. The gene calls are TRBV28 and TRBJ1-1, with a possible D match to TRBD1 (5 bases). V shed 7 bases and J shed 1 base, with 13 bases lying between them. This CDR3 is built from 14 residues. Germline V gene data show CDR1 as MDHEN and CDR2 as SYDVKM. The CDR3: CASTRGDRNTEAFF. CDR3 coding DNA: TGTGCCAGCACGCGGGGGGACCGGAACACTGAAGCTTTCTTT.

This clonotype was seen at least ten times. The rearrangement joins TRBV6-5 to TRBJ1-1; 9 nucleotides line up with TRBD1. The CDR3 spans 15 residues. The V segment lost 6 bases and the J segment 4 bases; nucleotides outside the gene matches: 9. Per the germline V gene, CDR1 is MNHEY and CDR2 is SVGAGI. The CDR3 nucleotides are TGTGCCAGCAGGAACAGGGGGCCAAGAGGCACTGAAGCTTTCTTT. Translating gives CASRNRGPRGTEAFF.

This clonotype has ten or more counts. The chain links TRBV6-1 to TRBJ2-6; D unclear. The V and J ends lost 7 bases and 0 bases respectively, with 10 bases between them. Germline V gives CDR1 MNHNS, CDR2 SASEGT. The CDR3 consists of 15 residues. The CDR3 coding sequence is TGTGCCAGCAAGATGTCCGCCTCTGGGGCCAACGTCCTGACTTTC. Translated: CASKMSASGANVLTF.

On this clonotype itself: At one of its ends the junction is not consistent with the germline gene, which may arise from a read error. V and J are TRBV12-3 or TRBV12-4 and TRBJ1-1; 7 bases agree with TRBD1. The length of the CDR3 is 13 residues. CDR3 sequence reads: CASSLLGGTGAFF. The CDR3 region has the DNA TGTGCCAGCAGTTTATTAGGGGGCACTGGAGCTTTCTTT.